Listed here are 5 T cell receptor beta chains from one sample, sequenced in a study of control samples from healthy donors and cancer patients. The method was immunoSEQ multiplex PCR; TCRdb's version includes in-frame clones alone and lacks a portion of them. This sample has some 150,000 clones, with under 95% found just once. Sequences were obtained from blood. These TCRs come from a man younger than 35 in good health.

This chain uses TRBV30 with TRBJ1-3; 10 nucleotides align to TRBD1. V was pared by 8 bases and J by 3 bases, with 7 bases of the junction left unmatched. CDR1 and CDR2 from the germline V gene are GTSNPN and SVGIG (reference sequence). There are 14 residues in the CDR3. This CDR3 reads CAGGDRGLGNTIYF. The CDR3, as DNA: TGTGCCGGGGGAGACAGGGGGCTTGGAAACACCATATATTTT.

CDR3 bases: TGTGCCAGCAGTGGGACAGCGAACACTGAAGCTTTCTTT. Translated, it gives CASSGTANTEAFF. This sequence joins TRBV27 and TRBJ1-1, with TRBD1 matching 7 bases. This CDR3 region has 13 residues. Trimming at V came to 5 bases and at J to 1 base, leaving 1 base not matched to a gene. Germline CDR1 reads MNHEY; CDR2 reads SMNVEV (reference sequence).

The chain employs TRBV5-1 and TRBJ1-2; D possibly corresponds to TRBD1 (5 bases). From germline, CDR1 is SGHRS and CDR2 YFSETQ. Trimming removed 3 bases from V and 6 bases from J, with 12 bases in between. The length of the CDR3 is 13 residues. Here the CDR3 reads CASSSTETNGYTF. CDR3 DNA: TGCGCCAGCAGCTCGACAGAAACTAATGGCTACACCTTC.

The count of this clone is one. This chain uses TRBV25-1 with TRBJ2-2, with D possibly being TRBD2 (6 bases). Germline-derived CDR1 and CDR2 are MGHDK and SYGVNS. This CDR3 spans 15 amino acids. Trimming left V 6 bases short and J 4 bases short, with 15 bases between. In DNA form, the CDR3 reads TGTGCCAGCAGCCCCGGGGCGGGGTTCACCGGGGAGCTGTTTTTT. Translation: CASSPGAGFTGELFF.

The V and J genes are TRBV4-3 and TRBJ1-1; maybe TRBD1 (5 bases). The CDR3 has 15 residues. In germline, CDR1 is LGHNA, CDR2 YSLEER. V lost 2 bases to trimming and J lost 4 bases, with 14 bases between them. The CDR3 DNA reads TGCGCCAGCAGCCAAAGCAGGGATTACGGCACTGAAGCTTTCTTT. Translated, it gives CASSQSRDYGTEAFF.